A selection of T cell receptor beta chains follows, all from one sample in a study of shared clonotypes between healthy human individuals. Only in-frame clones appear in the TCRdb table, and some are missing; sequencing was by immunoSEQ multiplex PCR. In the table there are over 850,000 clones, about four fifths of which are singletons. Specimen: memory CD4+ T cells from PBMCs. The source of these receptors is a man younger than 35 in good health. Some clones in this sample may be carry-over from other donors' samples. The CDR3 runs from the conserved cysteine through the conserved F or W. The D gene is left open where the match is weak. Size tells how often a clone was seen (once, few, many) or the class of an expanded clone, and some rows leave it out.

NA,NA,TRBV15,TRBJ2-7,TGTGCCACCAGCAGAGAAGAGGTAGGCTACGAGCAGCACTTC,CATSREEVGYEQHF
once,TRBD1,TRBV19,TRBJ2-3,TGTGCCAGTAGGGACCCGGGACAGGGCACAGATACGCAGTATTTT,CASRDPGQGTDTQYF
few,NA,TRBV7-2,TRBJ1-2,TGTGCCAGCAGCTTGAGAATACAGCGGGATGGCTACACCTTC,CASSLRIQRDGYTF
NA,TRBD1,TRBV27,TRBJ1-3,TGTGCCAGCAGACGGACAGGGAATCTAAACACCATATATTTT,CASRRTGNLNTIYF
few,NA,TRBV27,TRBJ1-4,TGTGCCAGCAGTCTACAGGGTTTGAATGAAAAACTGTTTTTT,CASSLQGLNEKLFF
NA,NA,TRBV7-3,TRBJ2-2,TGTGCCAGCAGCTTACAGGTCACCGGGGAGCTGTTTTTT,CASSLQVTGELFF
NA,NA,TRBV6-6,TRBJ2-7,TGTGCCAGCAGGCGAACTCAGGGGGGCGATCACCACGAGCAGTACTTC,CASRRTQGGDHHEQYF
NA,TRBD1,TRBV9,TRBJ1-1,TGTGCCAGCAGCGTAGGAGGAAGAGGGACAGGGCCCACTGAAGCTTTCTTT,CASSVGGRGTGPTEAFF
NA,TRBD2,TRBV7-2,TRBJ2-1,TGTGCCAGCAGCCCTAGCGGGCCTTCCTACAATGAGCAGTTCTTC,CASSPSGPSYNEQFF
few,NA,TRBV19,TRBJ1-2,TGTGCCAGTAGTATATCCAGAAGTGACGGCTACACCTTC,CASSISRSDGYTF
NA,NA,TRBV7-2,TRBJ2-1,TGTGCCAGCAGCTTAGCCCAGTATCTTTATGAGCAGTTCTTC,CASSLAQYLYEQFF
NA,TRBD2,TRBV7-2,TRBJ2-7,TGTGCCAGCAGCCGGACTAGGGAGCAGTACTTC,CASSRTREQYF
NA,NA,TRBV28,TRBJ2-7,TGTGCCAGCAGTTTAGGGAAGAGAGGAGGACAGACAGCCTACGAGCAGTACTTC,CASSLGKRGGQTAYEQYF